This T cell receptor (beta chain) derives from a study of CD8+CD57+ T cells in acquired aplastic anemia. Study outcomes and limitations: No significant patient-versus-control difference appeared in CD8+ Simpson's diversity. There were 25 to 35 CD8+ CDR3 sequences that occurred in both patients and controls.

Of note for this clonotype: The target antigen is unknown.

Germline assignment: CDR1 SNHLY and CDR2 FYNNEI. The CDR3 is made up of 13 amino acids. With 6 bases clipped from V and 6 bases from J, the junction kept 8 bases outside the gene matches. Previously, flow cytometry had revealed CD8+CD57+ cell expansion in the patients chosen for sequencing. The patients, all of them, had severe acquired aplastic anemia. Investigators profiled TCR beta VDJ and CDR3 from genomic DNA template. TCRdb reprocessed the reads via MiXCR and lists one record per CDR3 protein. The table includes 150,000 to 180,000 distinct CDR3 sequences, just over 50% detected once. The V and J genes are TRBV2 and TRBJ2-7; 7 bases are a match to TRBD1. This clonotype was sampled from a human donor with aplastic anemia. Sequencing used sorted CD4+, CD8+, or CD8+CD57+ T cells (not recorded which) from PBMCs. CDR3 sequence reads: CASRVTGLGEQYF. Written as DNA, the CDR3 is TGTGCCAGCAGAGTGACAGGGCTGGGCGAGCAGTACTTC.